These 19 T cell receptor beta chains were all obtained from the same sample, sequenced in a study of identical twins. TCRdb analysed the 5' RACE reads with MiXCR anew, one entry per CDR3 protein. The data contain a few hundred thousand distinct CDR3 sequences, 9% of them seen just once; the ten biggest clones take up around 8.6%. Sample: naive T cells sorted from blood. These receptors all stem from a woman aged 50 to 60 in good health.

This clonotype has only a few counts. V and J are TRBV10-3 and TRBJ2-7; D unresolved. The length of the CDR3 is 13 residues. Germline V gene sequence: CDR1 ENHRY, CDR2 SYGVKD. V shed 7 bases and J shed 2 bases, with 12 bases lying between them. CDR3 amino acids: CAIKREGPYEQYF. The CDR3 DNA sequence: TGTGCCATCAAAAGGGAAGGCCCCTACGAGCAGTACTTC.

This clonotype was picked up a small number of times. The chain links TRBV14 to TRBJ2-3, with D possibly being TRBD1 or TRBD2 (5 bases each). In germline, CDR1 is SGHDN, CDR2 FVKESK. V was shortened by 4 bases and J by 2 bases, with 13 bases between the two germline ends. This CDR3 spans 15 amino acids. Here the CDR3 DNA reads TGTGCCAGCAGCCGACTACAGGATTTCACAGATACGCAGTATTTT. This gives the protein CASSRLQDFTDTQYF.

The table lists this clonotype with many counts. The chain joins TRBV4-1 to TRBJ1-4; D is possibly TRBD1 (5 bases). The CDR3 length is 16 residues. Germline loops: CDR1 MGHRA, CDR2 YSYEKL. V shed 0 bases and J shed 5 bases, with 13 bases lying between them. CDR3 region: CASSQEGAVLNEKLFF. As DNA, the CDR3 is TGCGCCAGCAGCCAAGAAGGGGCCGTCCTAAATGAAAAACTGTTTTTT.

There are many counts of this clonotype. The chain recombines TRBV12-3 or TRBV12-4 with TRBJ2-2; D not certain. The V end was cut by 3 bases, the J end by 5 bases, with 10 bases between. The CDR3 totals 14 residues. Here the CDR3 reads CASSLVSDTGELFF. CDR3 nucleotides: TGTGCCAGCAGTTTGGTTTCTGATACCGGGGAGCTGTTTTTT.

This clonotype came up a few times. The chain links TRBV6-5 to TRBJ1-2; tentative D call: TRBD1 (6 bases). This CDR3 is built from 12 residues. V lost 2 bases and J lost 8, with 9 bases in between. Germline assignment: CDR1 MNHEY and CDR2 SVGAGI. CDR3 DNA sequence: TGTGCCAGCAGTTACGCAGGGGTGGGCTACACCTTC. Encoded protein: CASSYAGVGYTF.

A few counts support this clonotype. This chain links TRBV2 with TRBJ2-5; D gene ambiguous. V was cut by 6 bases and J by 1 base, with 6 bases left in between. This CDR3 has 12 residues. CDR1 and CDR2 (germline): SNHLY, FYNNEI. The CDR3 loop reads CASRVFQETQYF. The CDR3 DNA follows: TGTGCCAGCAGGGTCTTCCAAGAGACCCAGTACTTC. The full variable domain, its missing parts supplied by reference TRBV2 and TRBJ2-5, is EPEVTQTPSHQVTQMGQEVILRCVPISNHLYFYWYRQILGQKVEFLVSFYNNEISEKSEIFDDQFSVERPDGSNFTLKIRSTKLEDSAMYFCASRVFQETQYFGPGTRLLVL.

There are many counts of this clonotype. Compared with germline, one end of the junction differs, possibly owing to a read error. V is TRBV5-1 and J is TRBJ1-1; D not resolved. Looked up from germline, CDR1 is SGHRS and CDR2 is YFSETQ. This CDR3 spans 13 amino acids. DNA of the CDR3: TGCGCCAGCAGCCCTGTCCGGGAGAGTGAAGTTTTCTTT. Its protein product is CASSPVRESEVFF. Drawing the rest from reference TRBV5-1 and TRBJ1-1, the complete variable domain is KAGVTQTPRYLIKTRGQQVTLSCSPISGHRSVSWYQQTPGQGLQFLFEYFSETQRNKGNFPGRFSGRQFSNSRSEMNVSTLELGDSALYLCASSPVRESEVFFGQGTRLTVV.

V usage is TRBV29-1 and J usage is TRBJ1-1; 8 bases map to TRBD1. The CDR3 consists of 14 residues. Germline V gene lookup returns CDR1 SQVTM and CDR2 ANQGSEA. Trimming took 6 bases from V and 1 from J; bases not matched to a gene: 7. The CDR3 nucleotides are TGCAGCGTGACCCGACAGGGGAGGAACACTGAAGCTTTCTTT. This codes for CSVTRQGRNTEAFF.

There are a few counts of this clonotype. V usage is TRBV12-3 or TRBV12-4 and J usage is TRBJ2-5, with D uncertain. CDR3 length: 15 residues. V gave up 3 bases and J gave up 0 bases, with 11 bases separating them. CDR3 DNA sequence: TGTGCCAGCAGTTTTAGCCGGCCAGACCAAGAGACCCAGTACTTC. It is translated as CASSFSRPDQETQYF.

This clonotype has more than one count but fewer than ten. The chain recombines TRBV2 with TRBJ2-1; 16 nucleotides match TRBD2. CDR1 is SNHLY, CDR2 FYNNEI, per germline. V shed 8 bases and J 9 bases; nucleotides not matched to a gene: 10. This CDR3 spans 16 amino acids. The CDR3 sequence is CASDGTSGRALGEQFF. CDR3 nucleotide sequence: TGTGCCAGCGACGGGACTAGCGGGAGGGCCCTCGGTGAGCAGTTCTTC.

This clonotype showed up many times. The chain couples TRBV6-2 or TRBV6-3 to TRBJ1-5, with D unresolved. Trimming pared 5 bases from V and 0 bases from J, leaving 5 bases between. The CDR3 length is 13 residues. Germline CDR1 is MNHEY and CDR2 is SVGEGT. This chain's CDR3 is CASSVDSNQPQHF. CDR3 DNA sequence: TGTGCCAGCAGTGTCGATAGCAATCAGCCCCAGCATTTT.

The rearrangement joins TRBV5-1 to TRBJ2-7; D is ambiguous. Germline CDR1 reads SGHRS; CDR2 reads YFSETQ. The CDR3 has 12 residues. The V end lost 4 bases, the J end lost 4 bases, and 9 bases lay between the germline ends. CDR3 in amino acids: CASSVDTYEQYF. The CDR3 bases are TGCGCCAGCAGCGTCGACACGTACGAGCAGTACTTC.

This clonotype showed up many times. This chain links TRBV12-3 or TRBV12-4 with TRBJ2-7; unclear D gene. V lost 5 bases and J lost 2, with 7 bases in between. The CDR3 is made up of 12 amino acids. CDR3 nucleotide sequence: TGTGCCAGCAGTCTCCCCCCCTACGAGCAGTACTTC. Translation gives CASSLPPYEQYF.

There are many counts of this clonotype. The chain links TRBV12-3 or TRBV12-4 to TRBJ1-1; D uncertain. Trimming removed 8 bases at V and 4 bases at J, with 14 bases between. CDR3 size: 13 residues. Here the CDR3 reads CASHFTRGTEAFF. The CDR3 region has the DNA TGTGCCAGCCACTTTACCCGGGGCACTGAAGCTTTCTTT.

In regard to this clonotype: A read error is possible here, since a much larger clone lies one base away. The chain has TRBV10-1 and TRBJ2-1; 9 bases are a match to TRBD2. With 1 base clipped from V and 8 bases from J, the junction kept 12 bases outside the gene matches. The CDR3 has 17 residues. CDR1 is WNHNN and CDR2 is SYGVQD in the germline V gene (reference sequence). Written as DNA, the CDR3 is TGCGCCAGCAGTGAGTTGGCGCTAGCGGGATATATCCATGAGCAGTTCTTC. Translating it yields CASSELALAGYIHEQFF.

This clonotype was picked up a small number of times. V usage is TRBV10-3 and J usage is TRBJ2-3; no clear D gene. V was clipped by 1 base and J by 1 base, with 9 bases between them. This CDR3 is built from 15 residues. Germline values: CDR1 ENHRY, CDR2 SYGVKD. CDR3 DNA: TGTGCCATCAGTGAGTTGTCAGTAGGCACAGATACGCAGTATTTT. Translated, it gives CAISELSVGTDTQYF.

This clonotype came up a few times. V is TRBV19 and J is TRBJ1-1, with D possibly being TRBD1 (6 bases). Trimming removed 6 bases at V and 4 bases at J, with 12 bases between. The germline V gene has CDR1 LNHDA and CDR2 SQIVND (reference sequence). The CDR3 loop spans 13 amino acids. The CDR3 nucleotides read TGTGCCAGTAGACAGGGTAGAGGCACTGAAGCTTTCTTT. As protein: CASRQGRGTEAFF.

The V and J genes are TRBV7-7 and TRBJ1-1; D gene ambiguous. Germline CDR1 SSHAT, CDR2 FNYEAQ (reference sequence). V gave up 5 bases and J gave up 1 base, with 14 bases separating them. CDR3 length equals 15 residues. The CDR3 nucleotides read TGTGCCAGCAGCGCCGTCTCCGGCTCGAACACTGAAGCTTTCTTT. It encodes CASSAVSGSNTEAFF.

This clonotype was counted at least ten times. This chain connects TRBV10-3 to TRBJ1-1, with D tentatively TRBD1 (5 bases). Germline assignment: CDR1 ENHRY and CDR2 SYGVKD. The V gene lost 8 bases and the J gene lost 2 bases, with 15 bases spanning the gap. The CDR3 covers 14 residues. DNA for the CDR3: TGTGCCATCCGGGGCGGGGTGGGAAACACTGAAGCTTTCTTT. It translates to CAIRGGVGNTEAFF.